Listed below are T cell receptor beta chains from one sample, sequenced in a study of cytomegalovirus exposure and HLA in healthy donors. The repertoire was sequenced with immunoSEQ multiplex PCR; TCRdb's copy has only in-frame clones and lacks some. Of roughly 110,000 clones listed, 82% are singletons. Sequences were obtained from PBMCs. The receptor source for this set is a man aged 30-40 years in good health and CMV-seropositive. Each CDR3 is given with its conserved first and last residue. The D gene is left open where the match is weak. Size is stated for part of the rows, as once, few or many counts, or as a class when the clone is expanded.

J: TRBJ1-4; length: 14; D: TRBD1; size: NA; V: TRBV2; DNA: TGTGCCAGCACAACAGGGGATGGGGGTGGTGGACTGTTTTTT; CDR3: CASTTGDGGGGLFF
J: TRBJ2-1; length: 19; D: NA; size: NA; V: TRBV5-1; DNA: TGCGCCAGCAGCTTGGGGGCCCTCTTCGCGGGGGCCGACTACAATGAGCAGTTCTTC; CDR3: CASSLGALFAGADYNEQFF
J: TRBJ1-1; length: 13; D: NA; size: NA; V: TRBV11-2; DNA: TGTGCCAGCAGCTTAGATTTCCGGAGTAGGGCTTTCTTT; CDR3: CASSLDFRSRAFF
J: TRBJ2-5; length: 15; D: NA; size: NA; V: TRBV6-1; DNA: TGTGCCAGCAGGGCCCGGACGGGGGTCCAAGAGACCCAGTACTTC; CDR3: CASRARTGVQETQYF
J: TRBJ2-7; length: 14; D: NA; size: few; V: TRBV14; DNA: TGTGCCAGCAGCCCGACGGGTCCCTTCTACGAGCAGTACTTC; CDR3: CASSPTGPFYEQYF
J: TRBJ2-7; length: 15; D: TRBD1; size: NA; V: TRBV7-2; DNA: TGTGCCAGCAGCTTAAAGGGACAGGGGGCGTACGAGCAGTACTTC; CDR3: CASSLKGQGAYEQYF
J: TRBJ1-4; length: 12; D: NA; size: few; V: TRBV10-2; DNA: TGCGCCAGCCTCGCGGTTAATGAAAAACTGTTTTTT; CDR3: CASLAVNEKLFF
J: TRBJ1-2; length: 14; D: TRBD1; size: NA; V: TRBV5-1; DNA: TGCGCCAGCAGCTTCCATGGACAGGGGGCGTGCTACACCTTC; CDR3: CASSFHGQGACYTF
J: TRBJ2-7; length: 14; D: NA; size: NA; V: TRBV11-2; DNA: TGTGCCAGCAGCTTAGTCCCCCACCGGTACGAGCAGTACTTC; CDR3: CASSLVPHRYEQYF
J: TRBJ2-3; length: 18; D: TRBD2; size: NA; V: TRBV5-1; DNA: TGCGCCAGCAGCTCCGGGGGGGGCTTCTTTAAGGGCACAGATACGCAGTATTTT; CDR3: CASSSGGGFFKGTDTQYF
J: TRBJ2-2; length: 17; D: TRBD1; size: NA; V: TRBV18; DNA: TGTGCCAGCTCACCGTCCGGGACAGGGGGCATCACCGGGGAGCTGTTTTTT; CDR3: CASSPSGTGGITGELFF
J: TRBJ2-7; length: 12; D: TRBD1; size: once; V: TRBV30; DNA: TGTGCCTGGGGACAGGAGTCGTACGAGCAGTACTTC; CDR3: CAWGQESYEQYF
J: TRBJ1-3; length: 15; D: NA; size: NA; V: TRBV15; DNA: TGTGCCACCAGCCCCTGGGGGGAGGGTGGAAACACCATATATTTT; CDR3: CATSPWGEGGNTIYF
J: TRBJ1-6; length: 14; D: TRBD1; size: NA; V: TRBV7-2; DNA: TGTGCCAGCAGCTCCAGACAGGGGGCAGGACCCCTCCACTTT; CDR3: CASSSRQGAGPLHF
J: TRBJ2-5; length: 13; D: NA; size: NA; V: TRBV7-9; DNA: TGTGCCAGCAGCTTCAGGCGGGAAGAGACCCAGTACTTC; CDR3: CASSFRREETQYF
J: TRBJ2-3; length: 16; D: NA; size: NA; V: TRBV21-1; DNA: TGTGCCAGCAGCACATACCGGGACTGGCTCACAGATACGCAGTATTTT; CDR3: CASSTYRDWLTDTQYF
J: TRBJ2-2; length: 14; D: NA; size: once; V: TRBV9; DNA: TGTGCCAGCAGCCCCCCACAGAACACCGGGGAGCTGTTTTTT; CDR3: CASSPPQNTGELFF
J: TRBJ1-2; length: 14; D: NA; size: few; V: TRBV9; DNA: TGTGCCAGCAGCCCACGTCCGGGGAGCTATGGCTACACCTTC; CDR3: CASSPRPGSYGYTF
J: TRBJ1-5; length: 14; D: TRBD1; size: once; V: TRBV9; DNA: TGTGCCAGCAGTGAACAGGGGGCTGGTCAGCCCCAGCATTTT; CDR3: CASSEQGAGQPQHF
J: TRBJ1-6; length: 15; D: NA; size: once; V: TRBV19; DNA: TGTGCCAGTAGTCATGCGGGGAGCAACAATTCACCCCTCCACTTT; CDR3: CASSHAGSNNSPLHF
J: TRBJ2-7; length: 19; D: TRBD1; size: NA; V: TRBV2; DNA: TGTGCCAGCAGGCCGGGACAGGGCGAATGGAGCTTTTTGAGTTACGAGCAGTACTTC; CDR3: CASRPGQGEWSFLSYEQYF
J: TRBJ1-1; length: 14; D: NA; size: NA; V: TRBV10-3; DNA: TGTGCCATCAGTCCTTTGACGGGGAACACTGAAGCTTTCTTT; CDR3: CAISPLTGNTEAFF
J: TRBJ1-5; length: 17; D: NA; size: NA; V: TRBV19; DNA: TGTGCCAGTAGTATAGGGAGAGGGAGGGGTGGCAATCAGCCCCAGCATTTT; CDR3: CASSIGRGRGGNQPQHF
J: TRBJ2-6; length: 16; D: NA; size: NA; V: TRBV11-2; DNA: TGTGCCAGCAGCCTTAGACGGAGGGCCGGGGCCAACGTCCTGACTTTC; CDR3: CASSLRRRAGANVLTF
J: TRBJ1-1; length: 13; D: NA; size: NA; V: TRBV27; DNA: TGTGCCAGCAGTTTAACGGTGAACACTGAAGCTTTCTTT; CDR3: CASSLTVNTEAFF
J: TRBJ2-1; length: 15; D: TRBD2; size: NA; V: TRBV6-5; DNA: TGTGCCAGCAGGACTAGCGGGGGGGCCTACAATGAGCAGTTCTTC; CDR3: CASRTSGGAYNEQFF
J: TRBJ1-2; length: 12; D: NA; size: NA; V: TRBV6-4; DNA: TGTGCCAGCAGTGACCTAGCCCGTGGCTACACCTTC; CDR3: CASSDLARGYTF
J: TRBJ2-1; length: 15; D: TRBD2; size: NA; V: TRBV2; DNA: TGTGCCAGCAGGAGTAGCGGGGGGGTAAGCAATGAGCAGTTCTTC; CDR3: CASRSSGGVSNEQFF
J: TRBJ1-1; length: 14; D: TRBD1; size: NA; V: TRBV14; DNA: TGTGCCAGCAGCCAAACAGGGGGCAGAACTGAAGCTTTCTTT; CDR3: CASSQTGGRTEAFF
J: TRBJ2-3; length: 20; D: TRBD2; size: few; V: TRBV9; DNA: TGTGCCAGCAGCGTAGACATTCGGGGACTAGCGGGTCCTAGCACAGATACGCAGTATTTT; CDR3: CASSVDIRGLAGPSTDTQYF
J: TRBJ1-2; length: 20; D: TRBD1; size: NA; V: TRBV19; DNA: TGTGCCAGCCGACAGGGGGCAAGATCGGTAAACCCTCAACGACGCTATGGCTACACCTTC; CDR3: CASRQGARSVNPQRRYGYTF
J: TRBJ2-7; length: 14; D: TRBD1; size: NA; V: TRBV4-1; DNA: TGCGCCAGCAGCCCGGGACAGGGGGTCTACGAGCAGTACTTC; CDR3: CASSPGQGVYEQYF
J: TRBJ1-1; length: 15; D: NA; size: NA; V: TRBV5-1; DNA: TGCGCCAGCAGCACGCCTCCGGGGGGAAGCACTGAAGCTTTCTTT; CDR3: CASSTPPGGSTEAFF
J: TRBJ1-3; length: 13; D: NA; size: once; V: TRBV30; DNA: TGTGCCTTAGCAAGGGGTTCTGGAAACACCATATATTTT; CDR3: CALARGSGNTIYF
J: TRBJ2-5; length: 13; D: NA; size: NA; V: TRBV5-1; DNA: TGCGCCAGCTCGAACTGGGGGGAAGAGACCCAGTACTTC; CDR3: CASSNWGEETQYF
J: TRBJ2-3; length: 16; D: TRBD2; size: medium-sized; V: TRBV4-2; DNA: TGTGCCAGCAGCCAAGATCTGGGGGGGGGTACAGATACGCAGTATTTT; CDR3: CASSQDLGGGTDTQYF
J: TRBJ1-6; length: 16; D: NA; size: few; V: TRBV10-3; DNA: TGTGCCATCAGTGAGGGACAGAGCTCCTATAATTCACCCCTCCACTTT; CDR3: CAISEGQSSYNSPLHF
J: TRBJ2-6; length: 18; D: TRBD1; size: NA; V: TRBV15; DNA: TGTGCCACCAGCAGAGAATGGACAGGGTCCTCTGGGGCCAACGTCCTGACTTTC; CDR3: CATSREWTGSSGANVLTF
J: TRBJ1-2; length: 15; D: TRBD1; size: NA; V: TRBV5-1; DNA: TGCGCCAGCAGCCCCGGACAGGATGGGATCTATGGCTACACCTTC; CDR3: CASSPGQDGIYGYTF
J: TRBJ1-3; length: 13; D: NA; size: NA; V: TRBV9; DNA: TGTGCCAGCAGCGTTAAGGGGGGGGACACCATATATTTT; CDR3: CASSVKGGDTIYF
J: TRBJ2-7; length: 11; D: NA; size: NA; V: TRBV5-1; DNA: TGCGCCAGCAGCTTGGAGCACGAGCAGTACTTC; CDR3: CASSLEHEQYF
J: TRBJ2-6; length: 14; D: NA; size: NA; V: TRBV2; DNA: TGTGCCAGCAGCCCCCGCTCTGGGGCCAACGTCCTGACTTTC; CDR3: CASSPRSGANVLTF
J: TRBJ2-3; length: 16; D: TRBD1; size: NA; V: TRBV15; DNA: TGTGCCACCAGCAGAGAGAAGGGGACAGTGACAGATACGCAGTATTTT; CDR3: CATSREKGTVTDTQYF
J: TRBJ1-2; length: 14; D: TRBD1; size: NA; V: TRBV2; DNA: TGTGCCAGCAGGGCCGACAGGGGAGGCAGTGGCTACACCTTC; CDR3: CASRADRGGSGYTF
J: TRBJ2-3; length: 14; D: NA; size: NA; V: TRBV5-1; DNA: TGCGCCAGCAGCTCGGGACTGAGCACAGATACGCAGTATTTT; CDR3: CASSSGLSTDTQYF
J: TRBJ2-1; length: 12; D: NA; size: NA; V: TRBV10-2; DNA: TGCGCCAGCCTTGGCGGTAACAATGAGCAGTTCTTC; CDR3: CASLGGNNEQFF